Each of the 26 T cell receptor beta chains below was sequenced from the same sample in a study of cytomegalovirus exposure and HLA in healthy donors. PCR amplification relied on 60 Vbeta primers (plus 13 Jbeta primers). TCRdb's copy holds only in-frame clones and misses some; the assay was immunoSEQ multiplex PCR. The data hold fewer than 85,000 clones, with 72% observed a single time. The material sequenced was PBMCs. These receptors came from a man in his 60s in good health and CMV-seropositive.

This rearrangement joins TRBV6-1 to TRBJ2-7; 15 bases match TRBD2. The CDR3 covers 15 residues. The V and J ends lost 4 bases and 12 bases, in that order; junction bases with no gene match: 10. Looked up from germline, CDR1 is MNHNS and CDR2 is SASEGT. Written as DNA, the CDR3 is TGTGCCAGCAGTGGGGGACTAGCGGGGGGCCGGGCGGCGTACTTC. It translates to CASSGGLAGGRAAYF.

The chain couples TRBV7-2 to TRBJ1-2; tentative D call: TRBD1 (6 bases). V lost 4 bases and J 4 bases, leaving 13 bases between the germline ends. Looked up from germline, CDR1 is SGHTA and CDR2 is FQGNSA. The CDR3 loop spans 14 amino acids. The DNA for the CDR3 is TGTGCCAGCAGCTCACAGGGTTTAGCCTATGGCTACACCTTC. Translation gives CASSSQGLAYGYTF.

The chain joins TRBV28 to TRBJ2-3; the match to TRBD2 covers 10 bases. The CDR3 has 18 residues. Germline V lookup: CDR1 MDHEN, CDR2 SYDVKM. The J segment lost 0 bases and the V segment lost 4 bases, leaving 10 bases of the junction unmatched. As DNA, the CDR3 is TGTGCCAGCAGTTCCTCGAGGACTAGCGGACTTAGCACAGATACGCAGTATTTT. Its translation is CASSSSRTSGLSTDTQYF.

This rearrangement joins TRBV10-3 to TRBJ1-1; D unresolved. Germline V gene sequence: CDR1 ENHRY, CDR2 SYGVKD. The V and J ends lost 2 bases and 1 base respectively, with 14 bases between them. The CDR3 is made up of 16 amino acids. The CDR3 DNA follows: TGTGCCATCAGTGAGGGCACATCCTCGCCGAACACTGAAGCTTTCTTT. It encodes CAISEGTSSPNTEAFF.

The chain couples TRBV7-8 to TRBJ1-1; D remains ambiguous. V lost 0 bases to trimming and J lost 1 base, with 6 bases between them. This CDR3 has 14 residues. Germline assignment: CDR1 SGHVS and CDR2 FQNEAQ. CDR3 in DNA: TGTGCCAGCAGCTTAGCACTTCAGAACACTGAAGCTTTCTTT. Translation gives CASSLALQNTEAFF.

The chain recombines TRBV7-9 with TRBJ1-1; the match to TRBD1 covers 7 bases. The CDR3 loop spans 12 amino acids. Trimming at V came to 7 bases and at J to 11 bases, leaving 10 bases not matched to a gene. Germline V gene sequence: CDR1 SEHNR, CDR2 FQNEAQ (reference sequence). CDR3 DNA: TGTGCCAGCACCTCACTCCAGGGGGAGGCTTTCTTT. It translates to CASTSLQGEAFF.

The genes are TRBV11-3 and TRBJ2-1; 7 bases align to TRBD1. The J segment lost 2 bases and the V segment lost 6 bases, leaving 7 bases of the junction unmatched. Germline V lookup: CDR1 SGHNT, CDR2 YENEEA. The CDR3 is 15 residues long. CDR3 amino acids: CASSLGGQTYNEQFF. The CDR3 DNA reads as TGTGCCAGCAGTCTAGGGGGACAGACCTACAATGAGCAGTTCTTC.

The sample holds one count of this clone. V is TRBV7-2 and J is TRBJ1-1; D is unclear. Trimming stripped 5 bases from V and 4 bases from J, with 14 bases between. Germline V CDR1 and CDR2: SGHTA, FQGNSA. This CDR3 has 14 residues. Here the CDR3 reads CASSPIRAGTEAFF. For the CDR3, the DNA is TGTGCCAGCAGCCCCATTAGGGCGGGCACTGAAGCTTTCTTT. Variable domain in full (rest from reference TRBV7-2 and TRBJ1-1): GAGVSQSPSNKVTEKGKDVELRCDPISGHTALYWYRQSLGQGLEFLIYFQGNSAPDKSGLPSDRFSAERTGGSVSTLTIQRTQQEDSAVYLCASSPIRAGTEAFFGQGTRLTVV.

This clone turned up a few times. V is TRBV10-3 and J is TRBJ1-3, with D possibly being TRBD1 (6 bases). In germline, CDR1 is ENHRY, CDR2 SYGVKD. Trimming left V 10 bases short and J 2 bases short, with 21 bases between. The CDR3 is 16 residues long. The DNA for the CDR3 is TGTGCCACCAATCCGGGGGGCCTCAAGCCTGGAAACACCATATATTTT. Translating it yields CATNPGGLKPGNTIYF.

The V and J genes are TRBV28 and TRBJ1-6; D is possibly TRBD1 (5 bases). The CDR3 consists of 14 residues. Per germline, CDR1 MDHEN and CDR2 SYDVKM. V gave up 10 bases and J gave up 0 bases, with 10 bases separating them. In DNA, the CDR3 is TGTGCCAATAGGGGTAGCTCCTATAATTCACCCCTCCACTTT. Its protein product is CANRGSSYNSPLHF. Combining the CDR3 with reference TRBV28 and TRBJ1-6 gives the whole variable domain DVKVTQSSRYLVKRTGEKVFLECVQDMDHENMFWYRQDPGLGLRLIYFSYDVKMKEKGDIPEGYSVSREKKERFSLILESASTNQTSMYLCANRGSSYNSPLHFGNGTRLTVT.

The V and J genes are TRBV7-9 and TRBJ1-2, with unresolved D. With 0 bases removed from V and 4 bases from J, the gap between germline ends came to 12 bases. This CDR3 contains 15 residues. Germline lookup yields CDR1 SEHNR and CDR2 FQNEAQ (reference sequence). The CDR3 loop reads CASSLARAALYGYTF. The CDR3 coding sequence is TGTGCCAGCAGCTTAGCGCGGGCAGCCCTCTATGGCTACACCTTC.

Details on this clone: One junction end disagrees with the germline gene, perhaps due to a read error. The rearrangement joins TRBV7-9 to TRBJ2-7, with 7 bases matching TRBD1. The germline CDR1 and CDR2 sequences are SEHNR and FQNEAQ (reference sequence). The CDR3 consists of 12 residues. This CDR3 reads CSSSDDRDEQYF. The CDR3 DNA reads as TGTTCCAGCAGCGACGACAGGGACGAGCAGTACTTC. Looking up the rest from reference TRBV7-9 and TRBJ2-7 gives the full variable domain: DTGVSQNPRHKITKRGQNVTFRCDPISEHNRLYWYRQTLGQGPEFLTYFQNEAQLEKSRLLSDRFSAERPKGSFSTLEIQRTEQGDSAMYLCSSSDDRDEQYFGPGTRLTVT.

V gene TRBV28 combines with J gene TRBJ1-1; 7 positions agree with TRBD1. This CDR3 comprises 14 residues. V dropped 8 bases and J dropped 3; count of bases not matched to a gene: 9. Germline V gene lookup returns CDR1 MDHEN and CDR2 SYDVKM. The CDR3 loop reads CASEGGRGDTEAFF. DNA of the CDR3: TGTGCCAGCGAAGGGGGCAGGGGTGACACTGAAGCTTTCTTT.

The rearrangement uses TRBV5-1 and TRBJ1-5, with a possible D match to TRBD1 (6 bases). Trimming cost V 0 bases and J 8 bases, with 12 bases left between them. This CDR3 is built from 14 residues. Germline V gives CDR1 SGHRS, CDR2 YFSETQ. The DNA for the CDR3 is TGCGCCAGCAGCTTGGGGGGGGGCGGCAAGCCCCAGCATTTT. Its protein is CASSLGGGGKPQHF. The full variable domain, with the rest looked up from reference TRBV5-1 and TRBJ1-5, is KAGVTQTPRYLIKTRGQQVTLSCSPISGHRSVSWYQQTPGQGLQFLFEYFSETQRNKGNFPGRFSGRQFSNSRSEMNVSTLELGDSALYLCASSLGGGGKPQHFGDGTRLSIL.

The CDR3 here is CASSPPGARGNTEAFF. CDR3 sequence (DNA): TGTGCCAGCTCACCACCGGGGGCTCGGGGTAACACTGAAGCTTTCTTT. The rearrangement joins TRBV18 to TRBJ1-1; weak D call: TRBD1 (6 bases). Trimming cost V 0 bases and J 2 bases, with 13 bases left between them. There are 16 residues in the CDR3. The V gene's germline CDR1 is KGHSH and CDR2 LQKENI. The whole variable domain, remainder taken from reference TRBV18 and TRBJ1-1, is NAGVMQNPRHLVRRRGQEARLRCSPMKGHSHVYWYRQLPEEGLKFMVYLQKENIIDESGMPKERFSAEFPKEGPSILRIQQVVRGDSAAYFCASSPPGARGNTEAFFGQGTRLTVV.

This clone was seen once. CDR3 in DNA: TGTGCCAGCAGCCGGATAGGCGGGGGGGATAGCAATCAGCCCCAGCATTTT. Protein sequence: CASSRIGGGDSNQPQHF. The rearrangement links TRBV7-8 to TRBJ1-5, with D tentatively TRBD1 (5 bases). Germline V gene data show CDR1 as SGHVS and CDR2 as FQNEAQ. Trimming cost V 5 bases and J 0 bases, with 17 bases left between them. The CDR3 covers 17 residues.

The genes are TRBV1 and TRBJ2-5; TRBD2, the table's D call, lacks a check against the DNA. TRBV1 is annotated as a pseudogene. The CDR3 is 16 residues long. CDR3 in amino acids: CTSSQERTPRSETQYF. DNA for the CDR3: TGCACCAGCAGCCAGGAGCGTACCCCCCGGTCAGAGACCCAGTACTTC.

The rearrangement joins TRBV11-3 to TRBJ2-2, with 8 bases fitting TRBD1. Germline loops: CDR1 SGHNT, CDR2 YENEEA. After removal of 5 bases from V and 10 bases from J, the junction contained 21 bases not matched to a gene. CDR3 size: 18 residues. CDR3 residues: CASSPTPGTGLGSSELFF. The CDR3 DNA sequence: TGTGCCAGCAGCCCGACCCCCGGGACAGGCTTGGGTAGCTCGGAGCTGTTTTTT.

The gene calls are TRBV7-2 and TRBJ2-7; 8 nucleotides align to TRBD1. V dropped 5 bases and J dropped 7; count of bases not matched to a gene: 16. Germline CDR1 reads SGHTA; CDR2 reads FQGNSA. The CDR3 spans 16 residues. The CDR3 reads CASSETTGGSLREQYF. CDR3 coding DNA: TGTGCCAGCAGCGAAACAACAGGGGGTAGCTTGAGGGAGCAGTACTTC.

This clone was observed once. The chain is built from TRBV6-5 and TRBJ1-1; D gene ambiguous. Per germline, CDR1 MNHEY and CDR2 SVGAGI. This CDR3 comprises 13 residues. V was trimmed by 6 bases and J by 4 bases, leaving 12 bases between them. The CDR3 region has the DNA TGTGCCAGCAGAGGCCAGGCGGGCACTGAAGCTTTCTTT. Residues: CASRGQAGTEAFF.

V gene TRBV19 combines with J gene TRBJ1-5, with 7 bases lining up with TRBD1. CDR1 and CDR2 (germline): LNHDA, SQIVND (reference sequence). Trimming removed 8 bases from V and 2 bases from J; junction bases left unmatched: 6. The CDR3 runs to 14 residues. The CDR3 sequence: CASPRQGGNQPQHF. CDR3 bases: TGTGCCAGTCCCCGACAGGGTGGCAATCAGCCCCAGCATTTT.

This clone came up a few times. CDR3: CASSFLGGYEQYF. The CDR3 region has the DNA TGTGCCAGCAGTTTCCTAGGGGGATACGAGCAGTACTTC. V is TRBV6-5 and J is TRBJ2-7; a possible D gene is TRBD1 (6 bases). V was trimmed by 4 bases and J by 4 bases, leaving 11 bases between them. Germline V lookup: CDR1 MNHEY, CDR2 SVGAGI. This CDR3 contains 13 residues.

The rearrangement joins TRBV6-5 to TRBJ2-3, with D possibly TRBD1 on 6 matching bases. This CDR3 has 14 residues. The germline V gene encodes CDR1 MNHEY and CDR2 SVGAGI. Trimming stripped 2 bases from V and 0 bases from J, with 6 bases between. CDR3 loop: CASSYTGSTDTQYF. CDR3 DNA: TGTGCCAGCAGTTACACAGGGAGCACAGATACGCAGTATTTT.

V is TRBV6-4 and J is TRBJ2-6; 10 bases map to TRBD1. V lost 11 bases and J lost 4; bases outside the gene matches: 8. CDR1 and CDR2 from the germline V gene are MRHNA and SNTAGT. The CDR3 runs 15 residues. CDR3 amino acids: CAPGTGESGANVLTF. The CDR3 bases are TGTGCCCCTGGGACAGGGGAGTCCGGGGCCAACGTCCTGACTTTC.

This clone was picked up a small number of times. The chain combines TRBV5-6 with TRBJ2-7; 9 positions agree with TRBD1. In germline, CDR1 is SGHDT, CDR2 YYEEEE. The CDR3 runs to 14 residues. The J segment lost 4 bases and the V segment lost 4 bases, leaving 6 bases of the junction unmatched. The CDR3 DNA is TGTGCCAGCAGCCCGGACAGGGGTACATACGAGCAGTACTTC. This encodes CASSPDRGTYEQYF.

This clone was observed a handful of times. V is TRBV28 and J is TRBJ2-2, with D unclear. This CDR3 has 13 residues. The germline V and J ends were trimmed by 6 bases and 0 bases, with 5 bases remaining between them. Germline-derived CDR1 and CDR2 are MDHEN and SYDVKM. This CDR3 reads CASSPTNTGELFF. The CDR3 DNA reads TGTGCCAGCAGCCCCACGAACACCGGGGAGCTGTTTTTT.